Below, 3 T cell receptor beta chains from the same sample are listed, as sequenced in a study of human T cells and chemical hapten exposure. TCRdb reprocessed the RACE reads with MiXCR, giving one entry per CDR3 protein. Among about 110,000 distinct CDR3 sequences listed, 9.2% were seen once. The time point denotes: patch test 2, 6 weeks after DPC sensitization. The treatment was: therapeutic diphenylcyclopropenone sensitization with weekly scalp DPC. The sequencing used whole blood, collected in connection with sensitization to the hapten diphenylcyclopropenone (DPC). The receptors originated from a woman aged 35 to 49 with alopecia areata. Some clones in this sample may be carry-over from other donors' samples.

The chain couples TRBV6-1 to TRBJ1-5; possible D gene TRBD1, 5 bases. CDR1 MNHNS and CDR2 SASEGT come from the germline V gene. The CDR3 has 16 amino acids. Trimming removed 4 bases at V and 4 bases at J, with 17 bases between. For the CDR3, the DNA is TGTGCCAGCAGTGTTGTATCCGGGGCCGGGAATCAGCCCCAGCATTTT. Translating it yields CASSVVSGAGNQPQHF.

This clonotype came up many times. The rearrangement joins TRBV7-2 to TRBJ1-2, with D uncertain. The CDR3 spans 13 residues. V lost 2 bases and J 0 bases, leaving 4 bases between the germline ends. In germline, CDR1 is SGHTA, CDR2 FQGNSA. Here the CDR3 reads CASSLTSNYGYTF. The CDR3 DNA reads as TGTGCCAGCAGCTTAACGTCTAACTATGGCTACACCTTC. The variable domain in full, with the rest retrieved from reference TRBV7-2 and TRBJ1-2, is GAGVSQSPSNKVTEKGKDVELRCDPISGHTALYWYRQSLGQGLEFLIYFQGNSAPDKSGLPSDRFSAERTGGSVSTLTIQRTQQEDSAVYLCASSLTSNYGYTFGSGTRLTVV.

This clonotype was counted at least ten times. V usage is TRBV28 and J usage is TRBJ1-4; tentative D call: TRBD1 (6 bases). Germline V lookup: CDR1 MDHEN, CDR2 SYDVKM. CDR3 size: 15 residues. Trimming shortened V by 7 bases and J by 4 bases, and 16 bases separated the two germline ends. DNA of the CDR3: TGTGCCAGCACCAGTACCGGGGGCAGTAATGAAAAACTGTTTTTT. This sequence encodes CASTSTGGSNEKLFF.